The rows below give T cell receptor beta chains drawn from one sample of a study of cytomegalovirus exposure and HLA in healthy donors. Using immunoSEQ multiplex PCR, the repertoire was profiled, and TCRdb retains in-frame clones only, with some absent. This table has 100,000 to 150,000 clones, 65% to 85% appearing once. The specimen was PBMCs. The receptors were sampled from a woman under 30 in good health and CMV-seronegative. Each CDR3 is given with its conserved first and last residue. The D gene is left open where the match is weak. Clone size is stated in some rows and not others, as once, few, many or a class when expanded.

abundance: -; v_gene: TRBV19; d_gene: TRBD2; j_gene: TRBJ2-2; CDR3aa: CASNAGLAGNTGELFF; CDR3nt: TGTGCCAGTAATGCTGGGCTAGCGGGAAACACCGGGGAGCTGTTTTTT
abundance: -; v_gene: TRBV6-1; d_gene: TRBD1; j_gene: TRBJ2-2; CDR3aa: CASSDTGATGGELFF; CDR3nt: TGTGCCAGCAGTGACACAGGGGCCACTGGCGGGGAGCTGTTTTTT
abundance: -; v_gene: TRBV30; d_gene: TRBD2; j_gene: TRBJ2-3; CDR3aa: CAWSGQVLAGGADTQYF; CDR3nt: TGTGCCTGGAGTGGACAGGTACTAGCGGGCGGGGCAGATACGCAGTATTTT
abundance: -; v_gene: TRBV25-1; d_gene: TRBD1; j_gene: TRBJ2-7; CDR3aa: CASSELGQVYEQYF; CDR3nt: TGTGCCAGCAGTGAATTGGGACAGGTCTACGAGCAGTACTTC
abundance: -; v_gene: TRBV15; d_gene: TRBD1; j_gene: TRBJ2-1; CDR3aa: CATSQGDEQFF; CDR3nt: TGTGCCACCAGTCAGGGGGATGAGCAGTTCTTC
abundance: -; v_gene: TRBV7-8; d_gene: TRBD1; j_gene: TRBJ2-7; CDR3aa: CASSLGDSGIYEQYF; CDR3nt: TGTGCCAGCAGCTTAGGGGACAGTGGGATCTACGAGCAGTACTTC
abundance: -; v_gene: TRBV5-4; d_gene: TRBD2; j_gene: TRBJ2-2; CDR3aa: CASSLHGTSGNTGELFF; CDR3nt: TGTGCCAGCAGCTTACACGGGACTAGCGGGAACACCGGGGAGCTGTTTTTT
abundance: -; v_gene: TRBV4-1; d_gene: TRBD1; j_gene: TRBJ2-5; CDR3aa: CASSQEGTGQGYGETQYF; CDR3nt: TGCGCCAGCAGCCAAGAAGGGACGGGACAGGGGTATGGAGAGACCCAGTACTTC
abundance: -; v_gene: TRBV5-1; d_gene: TRBD2; j_gene: TRBJ2-2; CDR3aa: CASSLTSGRALAGELFF; CDR3nt: TGCGCCAGCAGCTTAACTAGCGGGAGGGCCTTGGCCGGGGAGCTGTTTTTT
abundance: once; v_gene: TRBV27; d_gene: -; j_gene: TRBJ2-4; CDR3aa: CASSLGNSGKNIQYF; CDR3nt: TGTGCCAGCAGTTTGGGGAATAGCGGCAAAAACATTCAGTACTTC
abundance: -; v_gene: TRBV6-1; d_gene: TRBD1; j_gene: TRBJ1-5; CDR3aa: CASSEVTGGRSNQPQHF; CDR3nt: TGTGCCAGCAGTGAAGTGACAGGGGGGCGAAGCAATCAGCCCCAGCATTTT
abundance: -; v_gene: TRBV30; d_gene: -; j_gene: TRBJ2-1; CDR3aa: CALGGTSAEQFF; CDR3nt: TGTGCCCTAGGCGGGACGTCGGCGGAGCAGTTCTTC
abundance: -; v_gene: TRBV2; d_gene: -; j_gene: TRBJ1-1; CDR3aa: CASSKPGGRGAFF; CDR3nt: TGTGCCAGCAGTAAGCCCGGTGGGAGAGGAGCTTTCTTT
abundance: few; v_gene: TRBV2; d_gene: -; j_gene: TRBJ1-1; CDR3aa: CASSAQQTWNTEAFF; CDR3nt: TGTGCCAGCAGTGCCCAACAGACCTGGAACACTGAAGCTTTCTTT
abundance: -; v_gene: TRBV5-1; d_gene: -; j_gene: TRBJ1-5; CDR3aa: CASILEQGWDKYQPQHF; CDR3nt: TGCGCCAGCATCCTAGAACAGGGCTGGGACAAATATCAGCCCCAGCATTTT
abundance: -; v_gene: TRBV7-9; d_gene: TRBD1; j_gene: TRBJ1-4; CDR3aa: CASSSTGTGAEKLFF; CDR3nt: TGTGCCAGCAGCTCAACCGGGACAGGGGCAGAAAAACTGTTTTTT
abundance: -; v_gene: TRBV12-5; d_gene: -; j_gene: TRBJ1-1; CDR3aa: CASGLGQTNTEAFF; CDR3nt: TGTGCTAGTGGCCTGGGCCAAACGAACACTGAAGCTTTCTTT
abundance: once; v_gene: TRBV12-5; d_gene: TRBD1; j_gene: TRBJ2-6; CDR3aa: CASGSTGGAGANVLTF; CDR3nt: TGTGCTAGTGGCTCGACAGGGGGCGCTGGGGCCAACGTCCTGACTTTC
abundance: -; v_gene: TRBV25-1; d_gene: -; j_gene: TRBJ1-2; CDR3aa: CASSESYGYTF; CDR3nt: TGTGCCAGCAGTGAATCATATGGCTACACCTTC
abundance: -; v_gene: TRBV7-7; d_gene: TRBD2; j_gene: TRBJ2-3; CDR3aa: CASSSRGLEGWGTDTQYF; CDR3nt: TGTGCCAGCAGCTCCCGGGGACTAGAGGGTTGGGGCACAGATACGCAGTATTTT
abundance: once; v_gene: TRBV30; d_gene: TRBD2; j_gene: TRBJ2-3; CDR3aa: CAWRGLAGRDTQYF; CDR3nt: TGTGCCTGGAGAGGACTAGCGGGACGGGATACGCAGTATTTT
abundance: -; v_gene: TRBV2; d_gene: TRBD2; j_gene: TRBJ2-1; CDR3aa: CASIGLAGLRVEQFF; CDR3nt: TGTGCCAGCATCGGACTAGCGGGCCTTCGGGTGGAGCAGTTCTTC
abundance: -; v_gene: TRBV29-1; d_gene: -; j_gene: TRBJ2-1; CDR3aa: CSVPGAWGSYNEQFF; CDR3nt: TGCAGCGTCCCAGGGGCCTGGGGGTCCTACAATGAGCAGTTCTTC
abundance: -; v_gene: TRBV18; d_gene: -; j_gene: TRBJ2-2; CDR3aa: CASSPEARATGELFF; CDR3nt: TGTGCCAGCTCACCCGAAGCCAGGGCGACCGGGGAGCTGTTTTTT
abundance: -; v_gene: TRBV30; d_gene: TRBD2; j_gene: TRBJ2-1; CDR3aa: CAWSVRFGLAGGYNEQFF; CDR3nt: TGTGCCTGGAGTGTACGATTTGGACTAGCGGGAGGGTACAATGAGCAGTTCTTC
abundance: -; v_gene: TRBV5-1; d_gene: TRBD1; j_gene: TRBJ1-1; CDR3aa: CASSRGQGASEAFF; CDR3nt: TGCGCCAGCAGCCGAGGACAGGGGGCGTCTGAAGCTTTCTTT
abundance: -; v_gene: TRBV6-5; d_gene: -; j_gene: TRBJ2-1; CDR3aa: CASSFRDSREQFF; CDR3nt: TGTGCCAGCAGTTTTCGGGACTCAAGGGAGCAGTTCTTC
abundance: -; v_gene: TRBV5-6; d_gene: -; j_gene: TRBJ1-1; CDR3aa: CASSPPGDTEAFF; CDR3nt: TGTGCCAGCAGCCCCCCGGGAGACACTGAAGCTTTCTTT
abundance: -; v_gene: TRBV6-6; d_gene: TRBD1; j_gene: TRBJ1-3; CDR3aa: CASSTGQESSGNTIYF; CDR3nt: TGTGCCAGCAGTACGGGACAGGAGTCCTCTGGAAACACCATATATTTT
abundance: -; v_gene: TRBV7-9; d_gene: -; j_gene: TRBJ1-2; CDR3aa: CASSPQGLMGYTF; CDR3nt: TGTGCCAGCAGCCCCCAGGGTTTAATGGGCTACACCTTC
abundance: -; v_gene: TRBV5-6; d_gene: -; j_gene: TRBJ2-1; CDR3aa: CASSFLVGSYNEQFF; CDR3nt: TGTGCCAGCAGTTTTCTAGTGGGCTCCTACAATGAGCAGTTCTTC
abundance: -; v_gene: TRBV6-1; d_gene: -; j_gene: TRBJ2-3; CDR3aa: CASRQGIVSTDTQYF; CDR3nt: TGTGCCAGCAGACAGGGAATAGTCAGCACAGATACGCAGTATTTT
abundance: few; v_gene: TRBV29-1; d_gene: -; j_gene: TRBJ1-2; CDR3aa: CSVRENGYTF; CDR3nt: TGCAGCGTTAGGGAGAATGGCTACACCTTC
abundance: -; v_gene: TRBV30; d_gene: TRBD1; j_gene: TRBJ2-3; CDR3aa: CAWSGTGGATDTQYF; CDR3nt: TGTGCCTGGAGTGGAACAGGGGGAGCCACAGATACGCAGTATTTT
abundance: -; v_gene: TRBV25-1; d_gene: -; j_gene: TRBJ2-3; CDR3aa: CASSDTTYLQGDTQYF; CDR3nt: TGTGCCAGCAGCGACACAACTTACTTACAGGGAGATACGCAGTATTTT
abundance: -; v_gene: TRBV5-1; d_gene: -; j_gene: TRBJ2-7; CDR3aa: CASSFGPGGEQYF; CDR3nt: TGCGCCAGCAGCTTTGGCCCCGGAGGCGAGCAGTACTTC
abundance: -; v_gene: TRBV6-1; d_gene: -; j_gene: TRBJ1-4; CDR3aa: CASRLQSANEKLFF; CDR3nt: TGTGCCAGCCGCCTTCAGTCAGCTAATGAAAAACTGTTTTTT
abundance: -; v_gene: TRBV5-1; d_gene: -; j_gene: TRBJ1-1; CDR3aa: CASSLGGFVMNTEAFF; CDR3nt: TGCGCCAGCAGCTTGGGAGGGTTCGTGATGAACACTGAAGCTTTCTTT
abundance: -; v_gene: TRBV5-6; d_gene: -; j_gene: TRBJ1-1; CDR3aa: CASSWGLGSEAFF; CDR3nt: TGTGCCAGCAGCTGGGGGCTAGGATCTGAAGCTTTCTTT
abundance: -; v_gene: TRBV5-1; d_gene: TRBD2; j_gene: TRBJ2-1; CDR3aa: CASSFFTSGSYNEQFF; CDR3nt: TGCGCCAGCAGCTTTTTCACTAGCGGCTCCTACAATGAGCAGTTCTTC
abundance: once; v_gene: TRBV18; d_gene: TRBD1; j_gene: TRBJ1-5; CDR3aa: CASSTDRANQPQHF; CDR3nt: TGTGCCAGCTCAACCGACAGGGCTAATCAGCCCCAGCATTTT
abundance: -; v_gene: TRBV6-1; d_gene: -; j_gene: TRBJ1-1; CDR3aa: CASTWGGMNTEAFF; CDR3nt: TGTGCCAGCACCTGGGGGGGGATGAACACTGAAGCTTTCTTT
abundance: -; v_gene: TRBV4-1; d_gene: TRBD2; j_gene: TRBJ2-3; CDR3aa: CASSHSRGGRATDTQYF; CDR3nt: TGCGCCAGCAGCCACTCTCGGGGCGGGAGGGCCACAGATACGCAGTATTTT
abundance: -; v_gene: TRBV10-3; d_gene: -; j_gene: TRBJ2-7; CDR3aa: CAIGEFSNEQYF; CDR3nt: TGTGCCATCGGAGAATTTTCGAACGAGCAGTACTTC
abundance: -; v_gene: TRBV5-4; d_gene: TRBD1; j_gene: TRBJ2-5; CDR3aa: CASRDRGGETQYF; CDR3nt: TGTGCCAGCAGGGACAGGGGAGGGGAGACCCAGTACTTC
abundance: -; v_gene: TRBV5-1; d_gene: -; j_gene: TRBJ1-4; CDR3aa: CASSSPLDRPGEKLFF; CDR3nt: TGCGCCAGCAGCTCTCCCTTAGACAGGCCGGGGGAAAAACTGTTTTTT
abundance: -; v_gene: TRBV19; d_gene: -; j_gene: TRBJ2-1; CDR3aa: CASSEQVRSYNEQFF; CDR3nt: TGTGCCAGTAGCGAACAGGTACGTTCCTACAATGAGCAGTTCTTC
abundance: -; v_gene: TRBV5-4; d_gene: TRBD2; j_gene: TRBJ2-2; CDR3aa: CASSLGLAGNTGELFF; CDR3nt: TGTGCCAGCAGCTTGGGACTAGCGGGGAACACCGGGGAGCTGTTTTTT